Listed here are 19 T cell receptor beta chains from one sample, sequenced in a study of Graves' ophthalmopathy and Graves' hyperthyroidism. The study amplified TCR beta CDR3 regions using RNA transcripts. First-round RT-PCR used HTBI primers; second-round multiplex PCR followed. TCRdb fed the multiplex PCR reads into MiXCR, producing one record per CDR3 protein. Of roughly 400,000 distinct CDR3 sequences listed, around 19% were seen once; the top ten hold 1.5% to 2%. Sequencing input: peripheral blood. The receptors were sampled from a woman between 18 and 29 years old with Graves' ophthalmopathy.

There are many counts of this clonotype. The CDR3 here is CSVAGTGVYGELFF. The CDR3 nucleotides are TGCAGCGTGGCCGGGACAGGGGTTTACGGGGAGCTGTTTTTT. J is TRBJ2-2 and V is TRBV29-1; 10 nucleotides line up with TRBD1. The CDR3 is made up of 14 amino acids. CDR1 and CDR2 from the germline V gene are SQVTM and ANQGSEA. With V trimmed by 6 bases and J by 7 bases, 8 bases remained unmatched.

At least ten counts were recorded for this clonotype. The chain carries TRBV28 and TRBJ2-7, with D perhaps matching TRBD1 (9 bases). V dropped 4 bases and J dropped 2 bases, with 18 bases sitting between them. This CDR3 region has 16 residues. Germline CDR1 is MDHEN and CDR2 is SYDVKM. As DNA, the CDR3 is TGTGCCAGCAGTTCGGGGGGGACAGGGCGGGCCTACGAGCAGTACTTC. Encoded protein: CASSSGGTGRAYEQYF.

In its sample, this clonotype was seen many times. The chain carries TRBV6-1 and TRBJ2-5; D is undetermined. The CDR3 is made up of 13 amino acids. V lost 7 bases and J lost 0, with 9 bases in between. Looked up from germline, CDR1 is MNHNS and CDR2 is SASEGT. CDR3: CASNLKYQETQYF. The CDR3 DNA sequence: TGTGCCAGCAACTTAAAGTACCAAGAGACCCAGTACTTC.

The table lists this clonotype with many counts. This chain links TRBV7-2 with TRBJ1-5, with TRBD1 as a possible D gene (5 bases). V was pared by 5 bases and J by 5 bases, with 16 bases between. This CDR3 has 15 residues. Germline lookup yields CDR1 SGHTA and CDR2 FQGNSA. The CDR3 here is CASSAGVGGDQPQHF. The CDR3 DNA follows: TGTGCCAGCAGCGCAGGTGTGGGGGGGGATCAGCCCCAGCATTTT.

The CDR3 region has the DNA TGTGCCAGCAGTAGCCGGGACAAGGGGGTCAATTCACCCCTCCACTTT. It codes for CASSSRDKGVNSPLHF. This rearrangement joins TRBV6-1 to TRBJ1-6; D may be TRBD1 (6 bases). The length of the CDR3 is 16 residues. V lost 5 bases to trimming and J lost 7 bases, with 18 bases between them. Per the germline V gene, CDR1 is MNHNS and CDR2 is SASEGT.

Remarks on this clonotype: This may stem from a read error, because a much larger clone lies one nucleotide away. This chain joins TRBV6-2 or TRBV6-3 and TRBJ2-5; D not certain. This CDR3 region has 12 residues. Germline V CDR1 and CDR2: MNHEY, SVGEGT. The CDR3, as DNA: TGTGCCAGCAATCTTTCCCCGGAGACCCGGTACTTC. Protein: CASNLSPETRYF.

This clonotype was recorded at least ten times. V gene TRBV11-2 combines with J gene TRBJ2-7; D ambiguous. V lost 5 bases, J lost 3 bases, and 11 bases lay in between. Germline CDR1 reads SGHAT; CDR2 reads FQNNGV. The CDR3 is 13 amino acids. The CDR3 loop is CASSRTSNYEQYF. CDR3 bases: TGTGCCAGCAGCAGGACGAGTAACTACGAGCAGTACTTC.

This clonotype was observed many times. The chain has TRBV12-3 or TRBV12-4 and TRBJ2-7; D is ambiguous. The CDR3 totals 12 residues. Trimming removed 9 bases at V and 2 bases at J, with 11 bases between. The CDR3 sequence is CASAESTYEQYF. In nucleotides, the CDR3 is TGTGCCAGTGCGGAATCCACCTACGAGCAGTACTTC.

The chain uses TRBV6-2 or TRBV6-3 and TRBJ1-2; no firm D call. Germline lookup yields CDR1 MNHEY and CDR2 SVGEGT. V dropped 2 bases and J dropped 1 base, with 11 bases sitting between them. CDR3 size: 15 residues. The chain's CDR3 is CASSYLGDFNYGYTF. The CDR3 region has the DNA TGTGCCAGCAGTTACCTGGGAGACTTTAACTATGGCTACACCTTC.

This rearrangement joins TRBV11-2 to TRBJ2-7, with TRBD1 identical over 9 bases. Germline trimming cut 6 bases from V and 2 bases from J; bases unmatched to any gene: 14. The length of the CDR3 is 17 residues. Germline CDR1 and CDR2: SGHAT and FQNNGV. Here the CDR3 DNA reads TGTGCCAGCAGGACTTTGGCCGGGACAGGGCCCACCTACGAGCAGTACTTC. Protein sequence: CASRTLAGTGPTYEQYF.

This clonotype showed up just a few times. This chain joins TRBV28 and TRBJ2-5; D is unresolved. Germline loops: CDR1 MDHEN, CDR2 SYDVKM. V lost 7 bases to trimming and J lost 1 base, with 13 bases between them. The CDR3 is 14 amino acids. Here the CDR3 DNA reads TGTGCCAGCACCCCGCAAGGCCTCCAAGAGACCCAGTACTTC. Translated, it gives CASTPQGLQETQYF.

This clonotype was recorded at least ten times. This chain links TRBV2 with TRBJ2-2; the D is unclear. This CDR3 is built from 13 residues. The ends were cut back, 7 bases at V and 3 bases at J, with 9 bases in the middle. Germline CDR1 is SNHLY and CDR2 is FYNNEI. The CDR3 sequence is CASNRDYTGELFF. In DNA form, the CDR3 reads TGTGCCAGCAACAGAGATTACACCGGGGAGCTGTTTTTT. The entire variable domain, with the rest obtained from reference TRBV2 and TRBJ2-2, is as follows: EPEVTQTPSHQVTQMGQEVILRCVPISNHLYFYWYRQILGQKVEFLVSFYNNEISEKSEIFDDQFSVERPDGSNFTLKIRSTKLEDSAMYFCASNRDYTGELFFGEGSRLTVL.

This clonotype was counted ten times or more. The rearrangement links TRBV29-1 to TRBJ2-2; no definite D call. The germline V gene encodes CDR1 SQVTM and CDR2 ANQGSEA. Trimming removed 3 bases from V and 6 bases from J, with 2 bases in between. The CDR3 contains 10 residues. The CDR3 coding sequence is TGCAGCGTTGACTCCGGGGAGCTGTTTTTT. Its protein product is CSVDSGELFF.

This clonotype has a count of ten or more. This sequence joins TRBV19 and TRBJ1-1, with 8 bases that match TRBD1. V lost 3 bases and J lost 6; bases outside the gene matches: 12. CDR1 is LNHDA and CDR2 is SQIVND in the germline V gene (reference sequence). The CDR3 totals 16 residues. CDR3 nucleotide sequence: TGTGCCAGTAGTATCCCGTGGACAGGGAGTGAACCTGAAGCTTTCTTT. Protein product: CASSIPWTGSEPEAFF.

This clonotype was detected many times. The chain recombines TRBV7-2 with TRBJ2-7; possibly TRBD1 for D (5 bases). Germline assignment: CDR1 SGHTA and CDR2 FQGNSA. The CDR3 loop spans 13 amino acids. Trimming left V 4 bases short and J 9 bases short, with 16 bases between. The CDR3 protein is CASSSGHSNGQYF. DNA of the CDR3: TGTGCCAGCAGCTCCGGACACTCCAACGGGCAGTACTTC.

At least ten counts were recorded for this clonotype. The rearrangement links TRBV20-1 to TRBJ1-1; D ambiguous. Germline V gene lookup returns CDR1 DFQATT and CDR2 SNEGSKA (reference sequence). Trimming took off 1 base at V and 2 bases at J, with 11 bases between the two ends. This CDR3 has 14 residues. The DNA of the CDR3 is TGCAGTGCTAGAGGGTCCGACTATAACACTGAAGCTTTCTTT. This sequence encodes CSARGSDYNTEAFF.

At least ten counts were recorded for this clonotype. CDR3 DNA sequence: TGTGCCACCAGTTCCCCGTACCAAGAGACCCAGTACTTC. Its translation: CATSSPYQETQYF. The genes are TRBV24-1 and TRBJ2-5; D ambiguous. V was pared by 6 bases and J by 0 bases, with 7 bases between. The CDR3 is 13 amino acids. The germline CDR1 and CDR2 sequences are KGHDR and SFDVKD.

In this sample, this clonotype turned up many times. The CDR3 DNA reads as TGTGCCAGCAGTCTCCGTCGGGGGTTTGGCTACACCTTC. It yields the protein CASSLRRGFGYTF. V gene TRBV12-3 or TRBV12-4 combines with J gene TRBJ1-2; maybe TRBD1 (5 bases). V dropped 5 bases and J dropped 7 bases, with 14 bases sitting between them. This CDR3 is built from 13 residues.

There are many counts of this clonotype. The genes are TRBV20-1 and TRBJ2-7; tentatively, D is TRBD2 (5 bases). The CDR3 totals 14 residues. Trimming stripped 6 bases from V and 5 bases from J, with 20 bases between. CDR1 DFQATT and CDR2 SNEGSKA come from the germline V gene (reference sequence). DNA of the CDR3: TGCAGTGCCTCACGGGGAATCTCGGGCCACGAGCAGTACTTC. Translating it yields CSASRGISGHEQYF.